The sequence of this T cell receptor (beta chain) was determined in a study of cytomegalovirus exposure and HLA in healthy donors. This clone has a handful of counts. The PCR had 60 Vbeta and 13 Jbeta primers. Authors' analysis steps: In a later analysis, the count reached 76 million or so unique TCR beta chains, with around 11 million shared. TCRdb's copy holds only in-frame clones and misses some; the assay was immunoSEQ multiplex PCR. The DNA was the basis for D and trimming; V, J and clone size are from that table. The top ten clones hold about a tenth of a sample with 75,000 to 100,000 clones, 70% to 80% of them seen once. The source material was PBMCs. The TCR originated in a man between 18 and 29 years old in good health and CMV-seropositive.

The DNA for the CDR3 is TGTGCCAGCAGCGTACGGACATTGAACACTGAAGCTTTCTTT. It yields the protein CASSVRTLNTEAFF. This chain links TRBV9 with TRBJ1-1; D may be TRBD1 (5 bases). Trimming pared 1 base from V and 0 bases from J, leaving 7 bases between. Germline V gives CDR1 SGDLS, CDR2 YYNGEE. The CDR3 sequence is 14 residues long.